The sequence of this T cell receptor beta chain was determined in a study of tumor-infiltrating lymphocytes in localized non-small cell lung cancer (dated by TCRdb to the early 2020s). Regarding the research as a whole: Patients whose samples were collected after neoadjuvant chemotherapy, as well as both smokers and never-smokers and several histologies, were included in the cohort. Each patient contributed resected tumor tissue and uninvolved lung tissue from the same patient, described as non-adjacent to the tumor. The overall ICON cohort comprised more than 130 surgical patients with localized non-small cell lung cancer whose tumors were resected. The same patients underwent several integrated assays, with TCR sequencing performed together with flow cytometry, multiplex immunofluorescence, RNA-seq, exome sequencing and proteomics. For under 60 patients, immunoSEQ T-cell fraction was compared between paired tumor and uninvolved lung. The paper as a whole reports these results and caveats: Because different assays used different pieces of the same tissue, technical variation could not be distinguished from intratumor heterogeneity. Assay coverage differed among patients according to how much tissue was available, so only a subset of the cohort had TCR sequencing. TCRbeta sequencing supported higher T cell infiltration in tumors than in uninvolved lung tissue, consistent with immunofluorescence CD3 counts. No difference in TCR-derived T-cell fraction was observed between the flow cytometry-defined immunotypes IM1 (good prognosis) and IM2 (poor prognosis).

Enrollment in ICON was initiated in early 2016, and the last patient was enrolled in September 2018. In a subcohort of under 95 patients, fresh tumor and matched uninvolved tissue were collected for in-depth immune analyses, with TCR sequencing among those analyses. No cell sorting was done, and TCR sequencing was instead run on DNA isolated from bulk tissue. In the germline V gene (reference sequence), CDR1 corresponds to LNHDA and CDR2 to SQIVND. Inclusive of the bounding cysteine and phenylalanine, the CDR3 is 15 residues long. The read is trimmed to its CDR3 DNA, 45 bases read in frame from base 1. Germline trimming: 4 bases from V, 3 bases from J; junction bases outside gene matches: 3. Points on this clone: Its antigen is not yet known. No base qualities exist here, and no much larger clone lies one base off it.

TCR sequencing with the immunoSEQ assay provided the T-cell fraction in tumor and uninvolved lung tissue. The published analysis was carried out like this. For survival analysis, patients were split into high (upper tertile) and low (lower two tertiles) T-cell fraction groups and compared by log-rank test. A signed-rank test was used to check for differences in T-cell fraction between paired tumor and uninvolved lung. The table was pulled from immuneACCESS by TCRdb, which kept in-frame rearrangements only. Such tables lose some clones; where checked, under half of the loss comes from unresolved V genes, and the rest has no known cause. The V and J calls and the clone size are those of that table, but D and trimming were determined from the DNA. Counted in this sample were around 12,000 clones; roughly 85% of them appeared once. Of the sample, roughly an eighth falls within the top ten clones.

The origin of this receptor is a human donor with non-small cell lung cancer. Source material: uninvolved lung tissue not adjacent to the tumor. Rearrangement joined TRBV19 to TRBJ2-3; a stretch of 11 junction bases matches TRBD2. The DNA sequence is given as TGTGCCAGTAGTACGATAGCGGGGGGGACAGATACGCAGTATTTT. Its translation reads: CASSTIAGGTDTQYF.